This is a list of T cell receptor beta chains from one sample in a study of radiotherapy plus CTLA-4 blockade in lung cancer. This table comes from immunoSEQ multiplex PCR, and its TCRdb copy is limited to in-frame clones, with some not included. The table has tens of thousands of clones, 72% seen once; the top ten hold approximately 11%. Sequences were derived from peripheral blood, sampled from a patient treated with radiotherapy plus ipilimumab. Every receptor here comes from a human donor with non-small cell lung cancer who had stable disease on radiotherapy plus ipilimumab. Each CDR3 is given with its conserved first and last residue. Fields, in order: V gene, D gene, clone size, J gene, CDR3 protein, CDR3 DNA. A D gene is named only where the DNA matches it firmly. Clone size appears in some rows only: once, few, many, or a class for an expanded clone.

V gene: TRBV7-9
D gene: TRBD1
clone size: once
J gene: TRBJ2-3
CDR3 protein: CASSLKLRDRKSTDTQYF
CDR3 DNA: TGTGCCAGCAGCTTAAAGTTACGGGACAGAAAAAGCACAGATACGCAGTATTTT

V gene: TRBV10-3
D gene: TRBD2
clone size: .
J gene: TRBJ2-3
CDR3 protein: CAISPSGNTDTQYF
CDR3 DNA: TGTGCCATCAGTCCAAGCGGGAACACAGATACGCAGTATTTT

V gene: TRBV5-1
D gene: TRBD1
clone size: .
J gene: TRBJ2-5
CDR3 protein: CASSYSTGGLFGTQYF
CDR3 DNA: TGCGCCAGCAGCTACTCGACAGGGGGGTTGTTCGGGACCCAGTACTTC

V gene: TRBV11-2
D gene: TRBD1
clone size: .
J gene: TRBJ2-5
CDR3 protein: CASSFKTGEETQYF
CDR3 DNA: TGTGCCAGCAGCTTCAAGACAGGGGAAGAGACCCAGTACTTC

V gene: TRBV5-1
D gene: TRBD2
clone size: once
J gene: TRBJ2-4
CDR3 protein: CASSLEWGGKNIQYF
CDR3 DNA: TGCGCCAGCAGCCTGGAGTGGGGGGGCAAAAACATTCAGTACTTC

V gene: TRBV27
D gene: TRBD1
clone size: .
J gene: TRBJ1-2
CDR3 protein: CASSTRDRAVYGYTF
CDR3 DNA: TGTGCCAGCAGTACCCGGGACAGGGCCGTCTATGGCTACACCTTC

V gene: TRBV7-2
D gene: .
clone size: .
J gene: TRBJ2-2
CDR3 protein: CASSYRPGQRSGELFF
CDR3 DNA: TGTGCCAGCAGCTACAGGCCGGGACAAAGATCCGGGGAGCTGTTTTTT

V gene: TRBV2
D gene: .
clone size: .
J gene: TRBJ1-6
CDR3 protein: CASSEDRSYNSPLHF
CDR3 DNA: TGTGCCAGCAGTGAAGACAGGTCGTACAATTCACCCCTCCACTTT

V gene: TRBV20-1
D gene: .
clone size: .
J gene: TRBJ2-7
CDR3 protein: CSATGVEQYF
CDR3 DNA: TGCAGTGCTACAGGGGTCGAGCAGTACTTC

V gene: TRBV7-9
D gene: .
clone size: .
J gene: TRBJ2-3
CDR3 protein: CASSLRRQGTDTQYF
CDR3 DNA: TGTGCCAGCAGCTTGAGACGGCAGGGAACAGATACGCAGTATTTT

V gene: TRBV9
D gene: TRBD2
clone size: .
J gene: TRBJ2-3
CDR3 protein: CASSVAAGGSPYTQYF
CDR3 DNA: TGTGCCAGCAGCGTAGCTGCGGGAGGGAGCCCTTATACGCAGTATTTT

V gene: TRBV20-1
D gene: .
clone size: .
J gene: TRBJ1-1
CDR3 protein: CSARGQGPAFF
CDR3 DNA: TGCAGTGCTAGGGGTCAGGGGCCGGCTTTCTTT

V gene: TRBV11-3
D gene: TRBD1
clone size: .
J gene: TRBJ1-4
CDR3 protein: CASSLSRGRASEKLFF
CDR3 DNA: TGTGCCAGCAGCCTAAGCAGGGGGCGCGCTAGTGAAAAACTGTTTTTT

V gene: TRBV15
D gene: TRBD1
clone size: .
J gene: TRBJ2-5
CDR3 protein: CATSGYRGQETQYF
CDR3 DNA: TGTGCCACCAGCGGTTACAGGGGACAAGAGACCCAGTACTTC

V gene: TRBV18
D gene: .
clone size: .
J gene: TRBJ2-2
CDR3 protein: CASSPETGELFF
CDR3 DNA: TGTGCCAGCTCACCAGAGACCGGGGAGCTGTTTTTT

V gene: TRBV18
D gene: TRBD1
clone size: .
J gene: TRBJ2-7
CDR3 protein: CASSQQGIAGEQYF
CDR3 DNA: TGTGCCAGCTCCCAACAGGGGATTGCGGGCGAGCAGTACTTC

V gene: TRBV15
D gene: .
clone size: .
J gene: TRBJ1-4
CDR3 protein: CATSNSGPGNEKLFF
CDR3 DNA: TGTGCCACCAGCAACTCAGGGCCAGGGAATGAAAAACTGTTTTTT

V gene: TRBV6-1
D gene: .
clone size: .
J gene: TRBJ2-1
CDR3 protein: CTSSRQDRGGNEQFF
CDR3 DNA: TGTACCAGCAGCCGACAGGACCGGGGCGGCAATGAGCAGTTCTTC

V gene: TRBV7-3
D gene: TRBD1
clone size: .
J gene: TRBJ2-1
CDR3 protein: CASSPTRDRVNEQFF
CDR3 DNA: TGTGCCAGCAGCCCAACGCGGGACAGGGTTAATGAGCAGTTCTTC

V gene: TRBV6-5
D gene: TRBD1
clone size: .
J gene: TRBJ1-6
CDR3 protein: CASSYQRDRNSPLHF
CDR3 DNA: TGTGCCAGCAGTTATCAAAGGGACAGAAATTCACCCCTCCACTTT

V gene: TRBV30
D gene: .
clone size: .
J gene: TRBJ1-1
CDR3 protein: CAWSVPWEEVGDTEAFF
CDR3 DNA: TGTGCCTGGAGTGTACCTTGGGAGGAGGTGGGAGACACTGAAGCTTTCTTT

V gene: TRBV6-1
D gene: .
clone size: .
J gene: TRBJ1-1
CDR3 protein: CASSEPGQNTEAFF
CDR3 DNA: TGTGCCAGCAGTGAACCCGGACAGAACACTGAAGCTTTCTTT

V gene: TRBV5-4
D gene: .
clone size: .
J gene: TRBJ2-5
CDR3 protein: CASSFPQQTQYF
CDR3 DNA: TGTGCCAGCAGCTTCCCACAACAGACCCAGTACTTC

V gene: TRBV27
D gene: .
clone size: .
J gene: TRBJ1-2
CDR3 protein: CASSPASRGKGYTF
CDR3 DNA: TGTGCCAGCAGTCCAGCCTCACGCGGGAAGGGCTACACCTTC

V gene: TRBV7-9
D gene: TRBD1
clone size: .
J gene: TRBJ1-1
CDR3 protein: CASSSPRGPEAFF
CDR3 DNA: TGTGCCAGCAGCTCACCCAGGGGGCCTGAAGCTTTCTTT

V gene: TRBV5-1
D gene: .
clone size: .
J gene: TRBJ2-7
CDR3 protein: CASRLLLDTYEQYF
CDR3 DNA: TGCGCCAGCAGGCTATTACTGGACACCTACGAGCAGTACTTC

V gene: TRBV15
D gene: TRBD2
clone size: .
J gene: TRBJ2-1
CDR3 protein: CATSTRTSGAREQFF
CDR3 DNA: TGTGCCACCAGCACGCGGACTAGCGGGGCCAGAGAGCAGTTCTTC

V gene: TRBV10-3
D gene: .
clone size: few
J gene: TRBJ2-6
CDR3 protein: CAISEGGGVSGANVLTF
CDR3 DNA: TGTGCCATCAGTGAAGGAGGGGGGGTCTCTGGGGCCAACGTCCTGACTTTC

V gene: TRBV2
D gene: .
clone size: .
J gene: TRBJ1-2
CDR3 protein: CASSGWAVANYGYTF
CDR3 DNA: TGTGCCAGCAGTGGATGGGCAGTTGCTAACTATGGCTACACCTTC

V gene: TRBV21-1
D gene: .
clone size: .
J gene: TRBJ2-1
CDR3 protein: CASSNSNAGDEQFF
CDR3 DNA: TGTGCCAGCAGCAACTCGAACGCGGGGGATGAGCAGTTCTTC

V gene: TRBV7-2
D gene: TRBD1
clone size: once
J gene: TRBJ1-5
CDR3 protein: CASSSRQGAKLQPQHF
CDR3 DNA: TGTGCCAGCAGCAGTAGACAGGGGGCAAAGTTGCAGCCCCAGCATTTT